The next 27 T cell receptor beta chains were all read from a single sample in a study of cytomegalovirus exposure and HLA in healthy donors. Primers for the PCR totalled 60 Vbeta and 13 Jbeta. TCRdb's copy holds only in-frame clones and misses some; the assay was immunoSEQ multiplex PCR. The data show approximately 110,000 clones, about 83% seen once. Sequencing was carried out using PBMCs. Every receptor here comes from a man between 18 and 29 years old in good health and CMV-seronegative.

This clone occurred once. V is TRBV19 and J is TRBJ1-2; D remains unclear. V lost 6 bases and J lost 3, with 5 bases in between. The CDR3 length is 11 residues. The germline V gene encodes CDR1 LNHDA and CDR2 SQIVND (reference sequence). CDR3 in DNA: TGTGCCAGTAGAGTAGACTATGGCTACACCTTC. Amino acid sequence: CASRVDYGYTF.

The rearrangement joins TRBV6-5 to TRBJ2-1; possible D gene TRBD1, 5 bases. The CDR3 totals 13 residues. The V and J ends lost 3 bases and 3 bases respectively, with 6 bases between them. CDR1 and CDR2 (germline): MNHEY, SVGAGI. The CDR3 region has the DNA TGTGCCAGCAGTTATAGGGGCTACAATGAGCAGTTCTTC. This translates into CASSYRGYNEQFF.

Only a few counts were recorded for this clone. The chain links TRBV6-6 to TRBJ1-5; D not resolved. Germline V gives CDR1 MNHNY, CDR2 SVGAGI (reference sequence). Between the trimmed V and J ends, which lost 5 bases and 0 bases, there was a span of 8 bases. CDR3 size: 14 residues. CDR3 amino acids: CASSPVNSNQPQHF. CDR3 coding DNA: TGTGCCAGCAGTCCTGTAAATAGCAATCAGCCCCAGCATTTT.

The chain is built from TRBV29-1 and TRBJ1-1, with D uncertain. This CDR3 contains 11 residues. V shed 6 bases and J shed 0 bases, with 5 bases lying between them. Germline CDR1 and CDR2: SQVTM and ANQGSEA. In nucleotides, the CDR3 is TGCAGCGTCGGGATGAACACTGAAGCTTTCTTT. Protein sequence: CSVGMNTEAFF. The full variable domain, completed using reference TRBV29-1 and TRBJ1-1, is SAVISQKPSRDICQRGTSLTIQCQVDSQVTMMFWYRQQPGQSLTLIATANQGSEATYESGFVIDKFPISRPNLTFSTLTVSNMSPEDSSIYLCSVGMNTEAFFGQGTRLTVV.

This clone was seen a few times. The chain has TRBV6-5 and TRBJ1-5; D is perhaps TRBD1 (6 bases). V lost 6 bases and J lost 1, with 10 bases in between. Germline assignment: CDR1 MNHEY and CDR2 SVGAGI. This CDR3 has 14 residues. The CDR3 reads CASRPDRSNQPQHF. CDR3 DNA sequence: TGTGCCAGCAGGCCTGACAGGAGCAATCAGCCCCAGCATTTT.

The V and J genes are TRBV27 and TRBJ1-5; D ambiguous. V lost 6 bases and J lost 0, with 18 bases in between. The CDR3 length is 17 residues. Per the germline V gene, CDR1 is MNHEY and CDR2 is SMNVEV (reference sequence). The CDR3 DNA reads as TGTGCCAGCAGACCAGGATTCAACTCCTTTAGCAATCAGCCCCAGCATTTT. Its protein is CASRPGFNSFSNQPQHF.

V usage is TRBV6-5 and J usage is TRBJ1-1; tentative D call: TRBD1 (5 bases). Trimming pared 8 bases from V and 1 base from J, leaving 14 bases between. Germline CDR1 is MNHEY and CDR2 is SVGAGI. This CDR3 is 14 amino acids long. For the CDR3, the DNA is TGTGCCAGCGGCGGGAAAACAGGGAACACTGAAGCTTTCTTT. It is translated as CASGGKTGNTEAFF.

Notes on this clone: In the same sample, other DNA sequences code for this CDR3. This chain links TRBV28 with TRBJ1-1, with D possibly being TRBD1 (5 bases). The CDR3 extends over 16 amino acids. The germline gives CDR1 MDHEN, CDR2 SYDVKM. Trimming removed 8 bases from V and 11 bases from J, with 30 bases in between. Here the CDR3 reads CASATVTSGGSQGAFF. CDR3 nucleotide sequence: TGTGCCAGCGCAACCGTTACCTCCGGGGGAAGCCAAGGGGCTTTCTTT.

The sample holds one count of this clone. The CDR3 coding sequence is TGTGCTAGTGCCCAGGTCCTAGCGGGAGGCCATACCGGGGAGCTGTTTTTT. This codes for CASAQVLAGGHTGELFF. V usage is TRBV12-5 and J usage is TRBJ2-2; 11 bases are shared with TRBD2. After removal of 7 bases from V and 5 bases from J, the junction contained 12 bases not matched to a gene. The CDR3 spans 17 residues. Germline V gene lookup returns CDR1 LGHNT and CDR2 FRNRAP. Full variable domain (missing parts from reference TRBV12-5 and TRBJ2-2): DARVTQTPRHKVTEMGQEVTMRCQPILGHNTVFWYRQTMMQGLELLAYFRNRAPLDDSGMPKDRFSAEMPDATLATLKIQPSEPRDSAVYFCASAQVLAGGHTGELFFGEGSRLTVL.

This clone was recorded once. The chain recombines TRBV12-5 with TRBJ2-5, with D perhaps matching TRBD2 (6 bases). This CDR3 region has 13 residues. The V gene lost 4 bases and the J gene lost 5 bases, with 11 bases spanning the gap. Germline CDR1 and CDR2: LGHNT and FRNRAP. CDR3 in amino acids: CASGWGGGETQYF. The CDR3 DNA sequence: TGTGCTAGTGGTTGGGGTGGGGGGGAGACCCAGTACTTC.

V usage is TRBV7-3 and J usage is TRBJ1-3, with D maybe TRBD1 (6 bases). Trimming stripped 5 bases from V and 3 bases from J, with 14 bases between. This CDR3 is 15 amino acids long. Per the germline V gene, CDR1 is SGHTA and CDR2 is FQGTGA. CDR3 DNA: TGTGCCAGCAGCCTCCGCCGGGACATTGGAAACACCATATATTTT. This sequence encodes CASSLRRDIGNTIYF. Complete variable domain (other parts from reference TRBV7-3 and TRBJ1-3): GAGVSQTPSNKVTEKGKYVELRCDPISGHTALYWYRQSLGQGPEFLIYFQGTGAADDSGLPNDRFFAVRPEGSVSTLKIQRTERGDSAVYLCASSLRRDIGNTIYFGEGSWLTVV.

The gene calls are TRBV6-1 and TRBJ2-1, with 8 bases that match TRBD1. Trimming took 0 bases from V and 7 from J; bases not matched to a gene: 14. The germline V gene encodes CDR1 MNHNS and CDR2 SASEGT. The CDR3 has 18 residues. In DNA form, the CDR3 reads TGTGCCAGCAGTGAAGCGCTTCGGACAGGGAGTTATGGGAATGAGCAGTTCTTC. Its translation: CASSEALRTGSYGNEQFF.

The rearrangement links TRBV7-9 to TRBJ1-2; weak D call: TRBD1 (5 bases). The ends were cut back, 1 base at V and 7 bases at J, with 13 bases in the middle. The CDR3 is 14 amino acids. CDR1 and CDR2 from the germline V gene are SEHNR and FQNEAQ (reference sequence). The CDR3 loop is CASSLEAGSGGYTF. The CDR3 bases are TGTGCCAGCAGCTTAGAGGCAGGGTCGGGTGGCTACACCTTC.

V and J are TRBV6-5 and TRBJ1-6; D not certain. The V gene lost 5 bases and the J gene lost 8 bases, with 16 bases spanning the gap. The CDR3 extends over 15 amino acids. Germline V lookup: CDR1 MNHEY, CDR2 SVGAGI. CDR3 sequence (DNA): TGTGCCAGCAGTCCCCGGAGGGCGGGATATTCACCCCTCCACTTT. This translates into CASSPRRAGYSPLHF.

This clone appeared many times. DNA for the CDR3: TGTGCCAGCAGCCCCCAGGGGGCGGGCGAGCAGTACTTC. Amino acid sequence: CASSPQGAGEQYF. The chain links TRBV7-2 to TRBJ2-7, with 8 bases that match TRBD1. This CDR3 spans 13 amino acids. V gave up 5 bases and J gave up 6 bases; unmatched junction bases: 6. Germline V gene sequence: CDR1 SGHTA, CDR2 FQGNSA.

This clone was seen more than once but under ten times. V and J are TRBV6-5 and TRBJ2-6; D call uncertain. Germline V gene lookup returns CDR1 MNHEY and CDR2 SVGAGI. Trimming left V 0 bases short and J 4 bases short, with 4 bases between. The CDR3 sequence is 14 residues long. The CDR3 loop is CASSYSQGANVLTF. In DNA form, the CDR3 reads TGTGCCAGCAGTTACTCGCAGGGGGCCAACGTCCTGACTTTC.

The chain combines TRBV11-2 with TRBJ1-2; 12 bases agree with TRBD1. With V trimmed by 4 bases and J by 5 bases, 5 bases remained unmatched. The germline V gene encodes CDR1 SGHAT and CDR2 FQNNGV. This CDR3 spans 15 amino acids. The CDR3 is CASSYGTGGFYGYTF. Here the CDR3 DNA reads TGTGCCAGCAGCTATGGGACAGGGGGCTTTTATGGCTACACCTTC.

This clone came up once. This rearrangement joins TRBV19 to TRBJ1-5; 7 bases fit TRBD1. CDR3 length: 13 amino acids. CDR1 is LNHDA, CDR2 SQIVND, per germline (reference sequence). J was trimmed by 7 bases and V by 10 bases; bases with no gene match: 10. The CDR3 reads CATPGQLTQPQHF. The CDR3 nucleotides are TGTGCCACCCCGGGACAGCTGACCCAGCCCCAGCATTTT.

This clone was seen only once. CDR3 region: CASSLEPAGDPYEQYF. CDR3 bases: TGCGCCAGCAGCTTGGAGCCAGCGGGAGACCCCTACGAGCAGTACTTC. This sequence joins TRBV5-1 and TRBJ2-7, with TRBD2 matching 8 bases. The CDR3 is 16 residues long. Germline V CDR1 and CDR2: SGHRS, YFSETQ. V gave up 0 bases and J gave up 2 bases; unmatched junction bases: 7.

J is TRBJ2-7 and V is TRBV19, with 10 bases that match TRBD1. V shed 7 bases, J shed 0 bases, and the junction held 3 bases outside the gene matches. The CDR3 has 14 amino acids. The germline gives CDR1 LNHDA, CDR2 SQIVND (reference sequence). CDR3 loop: CASTRTGGSYEQYF. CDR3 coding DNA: TGTGCCAGTACCCGGACAGGGGGCTCCTACGAGCAGTACTTC.

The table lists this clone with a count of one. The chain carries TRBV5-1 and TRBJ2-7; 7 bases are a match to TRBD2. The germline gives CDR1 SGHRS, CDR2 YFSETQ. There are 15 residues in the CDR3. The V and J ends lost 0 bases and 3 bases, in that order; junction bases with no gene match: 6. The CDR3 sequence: CASSLDGGRIYEQYF. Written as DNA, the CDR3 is TGCGCCAGCAGCTTGGACGGCGGGAGAATCTACGAGCAGTACTTC. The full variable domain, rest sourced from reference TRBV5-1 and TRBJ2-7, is KAGVTQTPRYLIKTRGQQVTLSCSPISGHRSVSWYQQTPGQGLQFLFEYFSETQRNKGNFPGRFSGRQFSNSRSEMNVSTLELGDSALYLCASSLDGGRIYEQYFGPGTRLTVT.

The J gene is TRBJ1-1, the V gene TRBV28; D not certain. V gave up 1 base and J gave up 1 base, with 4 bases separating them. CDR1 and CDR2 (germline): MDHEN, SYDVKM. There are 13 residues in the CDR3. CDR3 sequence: CASSLSGNTEAFF. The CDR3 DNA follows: TGTGCCAGCAGTTTATCGGGGAACACTGAAGCTTTCTTT.

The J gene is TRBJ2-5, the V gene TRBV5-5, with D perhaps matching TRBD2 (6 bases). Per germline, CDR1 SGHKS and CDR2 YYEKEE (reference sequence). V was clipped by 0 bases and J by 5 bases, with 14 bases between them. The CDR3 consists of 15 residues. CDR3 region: CASSLDGSVSETQYF. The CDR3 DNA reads TGTGCCAGCAGCTTGGACGGGAGCGTTTCTGAGACCCAGTACTTC.

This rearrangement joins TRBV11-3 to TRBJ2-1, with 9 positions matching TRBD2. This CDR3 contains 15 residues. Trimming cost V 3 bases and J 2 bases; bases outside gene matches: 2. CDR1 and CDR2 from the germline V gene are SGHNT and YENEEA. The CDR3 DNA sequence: TGTGCCAGCAGCTTTCTAGCGGGAACCTACAATGAGCAGTTCTTC. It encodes CASSFLAGTYNEQFF.

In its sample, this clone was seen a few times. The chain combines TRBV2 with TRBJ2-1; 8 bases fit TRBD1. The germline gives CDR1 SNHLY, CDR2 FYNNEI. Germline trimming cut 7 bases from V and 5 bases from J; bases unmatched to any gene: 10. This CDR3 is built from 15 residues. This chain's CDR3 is CASTTGTGENNEQFF. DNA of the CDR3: TGTGCCAGCACCACCGGGACAGGAGAGAACAATGAGCAGTTCTTC.

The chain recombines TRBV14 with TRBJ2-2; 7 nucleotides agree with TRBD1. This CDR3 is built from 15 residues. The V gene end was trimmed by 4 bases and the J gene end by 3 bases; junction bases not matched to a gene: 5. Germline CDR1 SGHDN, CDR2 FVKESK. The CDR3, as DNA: TGTGCCAGCAGCCCCGGACAGGTGTACACCGGGGAGCTGTTTTTT. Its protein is CASSPGQVYTGELFF.

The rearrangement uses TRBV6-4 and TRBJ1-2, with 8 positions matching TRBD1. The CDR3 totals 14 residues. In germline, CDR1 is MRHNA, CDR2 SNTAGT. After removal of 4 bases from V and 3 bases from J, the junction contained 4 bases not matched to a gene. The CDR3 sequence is CASSAGGEDYGYTF. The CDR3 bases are TGTGCCAGCAGTGCAGGGGGCGAGGACTATGGCTACACCTTC.